The 14 T cell receptor beta chains below all came from one sample that was sequenced in a study of OX40 agonist ivuxolimab in advanced cancers. Sequencing was performed with immunoSEQ multiplex PCR; in TCRdb, only in-frame clones are kept and a portion is missing. Of fewer than 50,000 clones in the sample, approximately 86% are singletons; the top ten hold under 9%. This specimen consisted of CD4+ or CD8+ T cells sorted from blood, obtained in a trial of the OX40 agonist ivuxolimab. Receptors originate from an adult with an advanced solid tumor such as melanoma, head and neck, liver or kidney cancer.

The chain joins TRBV27 to TRBJ2-1, with D possibly called TRBD1 or TRBD2 (5 bases each). With 10 bases removed from V and 1 base from J, the gap between germline ends came to 17 bases. Germline V gene data show CDR1 as MNHEY and CDR2 as SMNVEV (reference sequence). The CDR3 is 15 amino acids. CDR3: CAIAERDGSYNEQFF. CDR3 coding DNA: TGTGCCATCGCAGAACGGGACGGATCCTACAATGAGCAGTTCTTC.

V and J are TRBV18 and TRBJ2-2; D possibly corresponds to TRBD1 (5 bases). The CDR3 loop spans 16 amino acids. With 2 bases removed from V and 7 bases from J, the gap between germline ends came to 17 bases. CDR1 and CDR2 (germline): KGHSH, LQKENI. The CDR3, as DNA: TGTGCCAGCTCACCAGTTCGGCAGGGTGTGGACGGGGAGCTGTTTTTT. Its translation: CASSPVRQGVDGELFF.

The rearrangement uses TRBV2 and TRBJ1-1, with D possibly TRBD1 on 5 matching bases. The ends were cut back, 3 bases at V and 4 bases at J, with 9 bases in the middle. The CDR3 runs to 13 residues. From germline, CDR1 is SNHLY and CDR2 FYNNEI. The CDR3 protein is CASSDGGFTEAFF. The CDR3 nucleotides read TGTGCCAGCAGTGACGGGGGTTTCACTGAAGCTTTCTTT. Full variable domain (rest looked up from reference TRBV2 and TRBJ1-1): EPEVTQTPSHQVTQMGQEVILRCVPISNHLYFYWYRQILGQKVEFLVSFYNNEISEKSEIFDDQFSVERPDGSNFTLKIRSTKLEDSAMYFCASSDGGFTEAFFGQGTRLTVV.

This sequence joins TRBV25-1 and TRBJ2-2; tentative D call: TRBD2 (7 bases). Germline V gene sequence: CDR1 MGHDK, CDR2 SYGVNS. The CDR3 spans 18 residues. Trimming removed 3 bases from V and 6 bases from J, with 23 bases in between. CDR3 amino acids: CASSDYPRGLAEPGELFF. CDR3 coding DNA: TGTGCCAGCAGTGACTATCCCCGGGGGCTAGCGGAGCCCGGGGAGCTGTTTTTT. The whole variable domain, remainder taken from reference TRBV25-1 and TRBJ2-2, is EADIYQTPRYLVIGTGKKITLECSQTMGHDKMYWYQQDPGMELHLIHYSYGVNSTEKGDLSSESTVSRIRTEHFPLTLESARPSHTSQYLCASSDYPRGLAEPGELFFGEGSRLTVL.

The gene calls are TRBV30 and TRBJ2-2; TRBD2 agrees at 8 bases. The CDR3 runs to 15 residues. With 3 bases clipped from V and 7 bases from J, the junction kept 10 bases outside the gene matches. Per the germline V gene, CDR1 is GTSNPN and CDR2 is SVGIG (reference sequence). The CDR3 DNA reads TGTGCCTGGAGCCGGACTAGCTGGAGGAGCGGGGAGCTGTTTTTT. Protein: CAWSRTSWRSGELFF.

This clone was detected only a few times. The gene calls are TRBV7-9 and TRBJ1-2, with 7 bases identical to TRBD1. The germline gives CDR1 SEHNR, CDR2 FQNEAQ (reference sequence). J was trimmed by 4 bases and V by 5 bases; bases with no gene match: 10. The CDR3 consists of 15 residues. For the CDR3, the DNA is TGTGCCAGCAGCCCACAAGGGGGCTCAGGCTATGGCTACACCTTC. Translation gives CASSPQGGSGYGYTF. The entire variable domain, with the rest obtained from reference TRBV7-9 and TRBJ1-2, is as follows: DTGVSQNPRHKITKRGQNVTFRCDPISEHNRLYWYRQTLGQGPEFLTYFQNEAQLEKSRLLSDRFSAERPKGSFSTLEIQRTEQGDSAMYLCASSPQGGSGYGYTFGSGTRLTVV.

The V gene is TRBV5-5, the J gene TRBJ2-1; 8 nucleotides match TRBD1. The V and J ends lost 3 bases and 0 bases, in that order; junction bases with no gene match: 2. The CDR3 has 15 residues. Germline values: CDR1 SGHKS, CDR2 YYEKEE (reference sequence). The CDR3 spells CASSWTGSSYNEQFF. The CDR3, as DNA: TGTGCCAGCAGCTGGACAGGGAGCTCCTACAATGAGCAGTTCTTC. Combining the CDR3 with reference TRBV5-5 and TRBJ2-1 gives the whole variable domain DAGVTQSPTHLIKTRGQQVTLRCSPISGHKSVSWYQQVLGQGPQFIFQYYEKEERGRGNFPDRFSARQFPNYSSELNVNALLLGDSALYLCASSWTGSSYNEQFFGPGTRLTVL.

This clone was seen just once. The rearrangement uses TRBV28 and TRBJ1-1; D is unclear. The CDR3 runs to 12 residues. V lost 8 bases and J 1 base, leaving 8 bases between the germline ends. CDR1 is MDHEN and CDR2 is SYDVKM in the germline V gene. The CDR3 reads CASGGWNTEAFF. CDR3 bases: TGTGCCAGCGGAGGGTGGAACACTGAAGCTTTCTTT.

The chain couples TRBV7-2 to TRBJ1-2; 7 positions match TRBD1. V lost 2 bases, J lost 1 base, and 7 bases stayed unmatched. The CDR3 length is 16 residues. In germline, CDR1 is SGHTA, CDR2 FQGNSA. The CDR3 DNA reads as TGTGCCAGCAGCTTACGGCCGCAGGGGGATAACTATGGCTACACCTTC. As protein: CASSLRPQGDNYGYTF.

The chain couples TRBV28 to TRBJ1-3, with unresolved D. CDR3 length: 12 amino acids. Trimming shortened V by 10 bases and J by 0 bases, and 7 bases separated the two germline ends. Germline CDR1 reads MDHEN; CDR2 reads SYDVKM. CDR3 in DNA: TGTGCCACCCGGAGCTCTGGAAACACCATATATTTT. Its protein product is CATRSSGNTIYF.

This CDR3 reads CASSLGVRDTQPQHF. CDR3 nucleotide sequence: TGCGCCAGCAGCTTGGGAGTGAGGGATACTCAGCCCCAGCATTTT. This chain connects TRBV5-1 to TRBJ1-5; D remains unclear. This CDR3 spans 15 amino acids. The germline gives CDR1 SGHRS, CDR2 YFSETQ. V lost 0 bases to trimming and J lost 6 bases, with 13 bases between them.

Concerning this clone itself: Other DNA sequences within the sample encode an identical CDR3. The chain is built from TRBV5-6 and TRBJ1-5; no clear D gene. Trimming left V 0 bases short and J 6 bases short, with 7 bases between. CDR1 and CDR2 (germline): SGHDT, YYEEEE. The CDR3 totals 13 residues. In DNA form, the CDR3 reads TGTGCCAGCAGCTTGGATAGAGGTCAGCCCCAGCATTTT. Its translation: CASSLDRGQPQHF.

V usage is TRBV27 and J usage is TRBJ2-5; 7 nucleotides line up with TRBD2. Germline V gene lookup returns CDR1 MNHEY and CDR2 SMNVEV (reference sequence). The V gene end was trimmed by 0 bases and the J gene end by 5 bases; junction bases not matched to a gene: 3. The CDR3 has 14 residues. CDR3 protein: CASSLSRGGETQYF. DNA for the CDR3: TGTGCCAGCAGTTTATCACGCGGGGGTGAGACCCAGTACTTC.

The chain combines TRBV5-4 with TRBJ2-5, with 11 bases identical to TRBD2. The CDR3 runs 16 residues. V was clipped by 0 bases and J by 2 bases; unmatched bases: 3. Germline loops: CDR1 SGHNT, CDR2 YYREEE (reference sequence). The CDR3 here is CASSLGLAGQQETQYF. As DNA, the CDR3 is TGTGCCAGCAGCTTGGGACTAGCGGGACAACAAGAGACCCAGTACTTC.